The clone carrying this TCR beta chain was observed once. The data are from a study of blood T cell repertoires in COVID-19. Study in general: There were acute and convalescent COVID-19 samples, and they came from the United States, Italy and Spain. T cells, B-cell-depleted T cells, or PBMCs provided the cDNA or gDNA that served as material.

The authors' processing: Nucleated cell number was recorded as an estimate derived from reference gene primer amplification. Clones were read by immunoSEQ multiplex PCR, and TCRdb kept only the in-frame ones, dropping some. The V and J calls and clone size come from that table; D and trimming were worked out from the DNA. The sample contains over 200,000 clones, roughly 86% of which appear only once. The CDR3 consists of 15 residues. The V end was cut by 5 bases, the J end by 4 bases, with 18 bases between. The germline V gene has CDR1 KGHSH and CDR2 LQKENI. Sequences were obtained from peripheral blood. The TCR comes from a middle-aged man who had recovered from COVID-19. The V and J genes are TRBV18 and TRBJ2-7; the D gene is possibly TRBD1 (6 bases). The CDR3 is CASSRQDTLGYEQYF. CDR3 bases: TGTGCCAGCTCAAGACAGGACACCTTGGGATACGAGCAGTACTTC. Variable domain in full (rest from reference TRBV18 and TRBJ2-7): NAGVMQNPRHLVRRRGQEARLRCSPMKGHSHVYWYRQLPEEGLKFMVYLQKENIIDESGMPKERFSAEFPKEGPSILRIQQVVRGDSAAYFCASSRQDTLGYEQYFGPGTRLTVT.